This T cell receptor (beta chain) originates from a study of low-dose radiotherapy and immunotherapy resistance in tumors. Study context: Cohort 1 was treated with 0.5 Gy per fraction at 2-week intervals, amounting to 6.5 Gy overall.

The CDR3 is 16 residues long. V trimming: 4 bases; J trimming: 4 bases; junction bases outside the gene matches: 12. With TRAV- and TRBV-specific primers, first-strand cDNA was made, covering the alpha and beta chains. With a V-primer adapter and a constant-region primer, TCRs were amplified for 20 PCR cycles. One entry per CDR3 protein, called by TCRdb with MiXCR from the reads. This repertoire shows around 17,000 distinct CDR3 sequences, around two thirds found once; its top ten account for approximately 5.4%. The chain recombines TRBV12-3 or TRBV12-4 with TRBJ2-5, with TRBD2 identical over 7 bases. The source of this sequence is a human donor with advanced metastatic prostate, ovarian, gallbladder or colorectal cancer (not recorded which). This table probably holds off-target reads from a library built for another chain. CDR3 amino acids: CASSSGLSPQSETQYF. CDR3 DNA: TGTGCCAGCAGTTCGGGACTAAGCCCCCAGTCAGAGACCCAGTACTTC.